This TCR beta chain appears in the sequencing data of a study of early T cells in non-severe SARS-CoV-2 infection. Findings of the study overall: Missing private and CD4 specificities, VDJdb matching favored anti-spike CD8 responses.

From the 5' RACE reads, TCRdb called clonotypes with MiXCR, one entry per CDR3 protein. The sample has over 90,000 distinct CDR3 sequences, about 12% seen once. Note on this clonotype: Its matching antigen is unknown.

With V trimmed by 5 bases and J by 9 bases, 13 bases remained unmatched. Germline V CDR1 and CDR2: MNHEY, SMNVEV (reference sequence). CDR3 length: 15 amino acids. The receptor was isolated from an adult who was a healthcare worker with PCR-confirmed SARS-CoV-2 infection or an uninfected control (not recorded which). The sequencing input was whole blood. The chain is built from TRBV27 and TRBJ2-1; 7 bases fit TRBD2. The chain's CDR3 is CASSHRPAREREQFF. The CDR3 nucleotides read TGTGCCAGCAGTCACCGGCCGGCGCGGGAGCGTGAGCAGTTCTTC.